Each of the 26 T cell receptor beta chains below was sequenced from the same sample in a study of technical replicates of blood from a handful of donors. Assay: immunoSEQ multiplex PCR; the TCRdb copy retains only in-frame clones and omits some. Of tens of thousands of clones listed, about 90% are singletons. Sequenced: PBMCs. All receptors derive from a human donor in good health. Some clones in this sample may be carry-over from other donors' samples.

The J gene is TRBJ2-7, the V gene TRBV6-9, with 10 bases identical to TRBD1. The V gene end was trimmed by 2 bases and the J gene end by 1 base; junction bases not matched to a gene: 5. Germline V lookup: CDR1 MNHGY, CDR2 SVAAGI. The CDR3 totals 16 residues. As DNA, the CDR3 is TGTGCCAGCAGTTATCTCCGGACAGGGGGATCCTACGAGCAGTACTTC. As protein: CASSYLRTGGSYEQYF.

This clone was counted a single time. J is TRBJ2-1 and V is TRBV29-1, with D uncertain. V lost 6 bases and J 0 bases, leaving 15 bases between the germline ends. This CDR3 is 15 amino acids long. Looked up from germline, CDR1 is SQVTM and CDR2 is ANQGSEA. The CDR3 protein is CSVLPQASSYNEQFF. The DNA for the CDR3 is TGCAGCGTCCTCCCGCAGGCGAGCTCCTACAATGAGCAGTTCTTC.

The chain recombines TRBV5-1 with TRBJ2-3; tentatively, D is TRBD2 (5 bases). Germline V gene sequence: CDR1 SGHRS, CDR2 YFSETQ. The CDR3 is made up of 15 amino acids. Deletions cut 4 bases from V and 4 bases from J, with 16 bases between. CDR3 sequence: CASSLSGNKPDTQYF. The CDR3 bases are TGCGCCAGCAGCCTCAGCGGAAACAAGCCAGATACGCAGTATTTT.

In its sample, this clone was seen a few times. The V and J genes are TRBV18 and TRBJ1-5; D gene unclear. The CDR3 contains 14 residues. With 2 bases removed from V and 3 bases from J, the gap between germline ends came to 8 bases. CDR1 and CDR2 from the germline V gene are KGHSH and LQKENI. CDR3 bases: TGTGCCAGCTCACCAGGGGAGTACAATCAGCCCCAGCATTTT. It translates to CASSPGEYNQPQHF.

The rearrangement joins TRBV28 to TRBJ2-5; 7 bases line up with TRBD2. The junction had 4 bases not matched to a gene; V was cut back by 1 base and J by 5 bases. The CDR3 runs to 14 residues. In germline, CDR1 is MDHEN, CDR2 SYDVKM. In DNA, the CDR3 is TGTGCCAGCAGTTTATCCGGGCGGGGGGAGACCCAGTACTTC. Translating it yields CASSLSGRGETQYF.

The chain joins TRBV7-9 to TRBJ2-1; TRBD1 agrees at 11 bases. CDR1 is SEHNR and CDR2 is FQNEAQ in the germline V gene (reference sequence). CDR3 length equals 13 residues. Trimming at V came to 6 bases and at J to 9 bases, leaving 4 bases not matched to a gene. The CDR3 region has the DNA TGTGCCAGCAGAGGACAGGGGGCGTCTGAGCAGTTCTTC. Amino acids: CASRGQGASEQFF.

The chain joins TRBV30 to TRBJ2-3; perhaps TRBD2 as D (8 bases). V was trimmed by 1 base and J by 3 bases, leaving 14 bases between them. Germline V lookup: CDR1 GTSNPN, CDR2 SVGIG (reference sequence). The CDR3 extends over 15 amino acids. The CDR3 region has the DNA TGTGCCTGGAGTGGGGTAGCGGGACAGACAGATACGCAGTATTTT. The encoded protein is CAWSGVAGQTDTQYF.

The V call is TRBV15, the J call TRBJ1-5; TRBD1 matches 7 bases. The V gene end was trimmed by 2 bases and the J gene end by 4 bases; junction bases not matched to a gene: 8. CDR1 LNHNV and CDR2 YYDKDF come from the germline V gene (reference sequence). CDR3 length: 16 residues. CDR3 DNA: TGTGCCACCAGCAGAAGTACAGGGGCTCGAAATCAGCCCCAGCATTTT. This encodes CATSRSTGARNQPQHF.

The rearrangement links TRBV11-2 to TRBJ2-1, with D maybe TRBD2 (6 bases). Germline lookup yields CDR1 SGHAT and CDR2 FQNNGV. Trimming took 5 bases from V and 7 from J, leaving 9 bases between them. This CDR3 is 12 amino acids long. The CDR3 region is CASSGGWNEQFF. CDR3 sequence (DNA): TGTGCCAGCAGCGGGGGGTGGAATGAGCAGTTCTTC.

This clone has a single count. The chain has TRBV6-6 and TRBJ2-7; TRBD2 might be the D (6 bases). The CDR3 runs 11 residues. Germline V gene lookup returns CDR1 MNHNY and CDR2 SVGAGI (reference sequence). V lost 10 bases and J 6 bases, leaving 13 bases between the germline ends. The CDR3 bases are TGTGCCACTTCCCGGGGGTCCGAGCAGTACTTC. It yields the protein CATSRGSEQYF.

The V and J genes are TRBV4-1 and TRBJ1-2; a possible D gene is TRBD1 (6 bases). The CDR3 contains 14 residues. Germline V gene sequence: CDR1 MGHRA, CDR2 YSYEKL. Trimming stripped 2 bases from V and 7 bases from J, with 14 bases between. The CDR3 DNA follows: TGCGCCAGCAGCCAACCTACAGGGATCGGTGGCTACACCTTC. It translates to CASSQPTGIGGYTF.

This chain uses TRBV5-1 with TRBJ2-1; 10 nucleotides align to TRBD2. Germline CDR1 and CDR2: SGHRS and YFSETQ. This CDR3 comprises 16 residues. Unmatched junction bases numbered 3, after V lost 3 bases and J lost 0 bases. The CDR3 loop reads CASSYSGRSSYNEQFF. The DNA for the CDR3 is TGCGCCAGCAGCTATAGCGGGAGGAGCTCCTACAATGAGCAGTTCTTC.

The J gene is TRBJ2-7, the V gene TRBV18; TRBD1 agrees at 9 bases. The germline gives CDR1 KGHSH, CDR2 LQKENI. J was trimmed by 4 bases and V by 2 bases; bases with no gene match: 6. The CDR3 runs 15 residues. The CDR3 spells CASSPATGGFYEQYF. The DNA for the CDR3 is TGTGCCAGCTCACCAGCCACAGGGGGCTTTTACGAGCAGTACTTC.

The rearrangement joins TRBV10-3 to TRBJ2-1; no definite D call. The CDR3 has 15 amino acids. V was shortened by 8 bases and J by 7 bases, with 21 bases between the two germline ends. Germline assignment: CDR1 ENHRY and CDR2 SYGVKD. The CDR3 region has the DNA TGTGCCATCTCTTCGGGTACCCCTTCGAGGAATGAGCAGTTCTTC. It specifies CAISSGTPSRNEQFF.

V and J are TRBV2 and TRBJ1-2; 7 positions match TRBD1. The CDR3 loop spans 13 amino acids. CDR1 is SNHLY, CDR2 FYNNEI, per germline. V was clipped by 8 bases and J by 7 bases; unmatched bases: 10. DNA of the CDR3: TGTGCCAGCTCCAGCGAGGGGGCGTTTGGCTACACCTTC. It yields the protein CASSSEGAFGYTF.

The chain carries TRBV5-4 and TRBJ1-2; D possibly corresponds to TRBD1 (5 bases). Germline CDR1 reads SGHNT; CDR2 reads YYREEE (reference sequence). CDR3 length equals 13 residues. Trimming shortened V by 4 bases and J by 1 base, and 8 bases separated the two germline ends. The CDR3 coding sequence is TGTGCCAGCAGCCCCGACAGTAACTATGGCTACACCTTC. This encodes CASSPDSNYGYTF.

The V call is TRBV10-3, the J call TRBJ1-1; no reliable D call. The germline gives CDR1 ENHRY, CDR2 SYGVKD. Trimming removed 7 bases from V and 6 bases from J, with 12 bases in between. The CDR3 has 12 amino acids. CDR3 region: CAIMTEGAEAFF. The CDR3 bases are TGTGCCATCATGACGGAGGGTGCTGAAGCTTTCTTT.

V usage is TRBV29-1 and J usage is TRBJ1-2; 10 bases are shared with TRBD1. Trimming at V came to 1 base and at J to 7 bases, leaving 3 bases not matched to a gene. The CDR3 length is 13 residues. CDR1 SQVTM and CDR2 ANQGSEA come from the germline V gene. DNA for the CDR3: TGCAGCGTTGAAGTGGGACAGGGGTCTGGCTACACCTTC. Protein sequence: CSVEVGQGSGYTF.

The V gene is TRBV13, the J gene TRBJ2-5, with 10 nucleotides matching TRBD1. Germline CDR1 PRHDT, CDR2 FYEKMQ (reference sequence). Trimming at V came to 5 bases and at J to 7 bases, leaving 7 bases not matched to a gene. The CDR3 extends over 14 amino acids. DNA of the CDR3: TGTGCCAGCAGCCCGGGACAGGGGTGGGGGACCCAGTACTTC. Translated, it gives CASSPGQGWGTQYF.

DNA for the CDR3: TGTGCCAGCAGCCCCACCAGTTCCCGCCTAGATACGCAGTATTTT. Protein: CASSPTSSRLDTQYF. The gene calls are TRBV7-8 and TRBJ2-3; D uncertain. The V end lost 5 bases, the J end lost 5 bases, and 17 bases lay between the germline ends. There are 15 residues in the CDR3. Germline values: CDR1 SGHVS, CDR2 FQNEAQ.

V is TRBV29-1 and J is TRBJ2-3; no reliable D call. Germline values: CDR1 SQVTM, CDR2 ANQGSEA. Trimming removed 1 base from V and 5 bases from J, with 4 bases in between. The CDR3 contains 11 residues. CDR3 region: CSVEGGDTQYF. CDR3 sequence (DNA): TGCAGCGTTGAAGGCGGAGATACGCAGTATTTT.

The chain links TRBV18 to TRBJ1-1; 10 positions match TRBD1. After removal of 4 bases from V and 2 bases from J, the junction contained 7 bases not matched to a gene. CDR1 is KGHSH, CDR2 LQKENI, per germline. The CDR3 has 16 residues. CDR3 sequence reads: CASSRGQGMGNTEAFF. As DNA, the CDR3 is TGTGCCAGCTCACGGGGACAGGGGATGGGAAACACTGAAGCTTTCTTT.

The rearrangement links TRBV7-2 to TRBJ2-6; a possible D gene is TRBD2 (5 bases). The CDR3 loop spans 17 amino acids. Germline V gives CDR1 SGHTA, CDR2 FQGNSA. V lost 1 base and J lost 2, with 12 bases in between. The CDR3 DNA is TGTGCCAGCAGCTTAGTCTCAACGGGGACTGGGGCCAACGTCCTGACTTTC. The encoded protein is CASSLVSTGTGANVLTF.

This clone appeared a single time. The chain's CDR3 is CASSPGQDYNSPLHF. The CDR3 region has the DNA TGCGCCAGCAGCCCCGGACAGGACTATAATTCACCCCTCCACTTT. The V gene is TRBV4-1, the J gene TRBJ1-6; 7 bases map to TRBD1. The V and J ends lost 4 bases and 3 bases, in that order; junction bases with no gene match: 3. CDR1 is MGHRA and CDR2 is YSYEKL in the germline V gene. This CDR3 spans 15 amino acids.

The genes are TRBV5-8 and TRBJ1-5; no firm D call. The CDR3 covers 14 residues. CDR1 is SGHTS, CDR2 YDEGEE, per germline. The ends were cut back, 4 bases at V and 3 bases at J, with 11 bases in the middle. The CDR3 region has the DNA TGTGCCAGCAGCCCGAGACATTCCAATCAGCCCCAGCATTTT. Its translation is CASSPRHSNQPQHF.

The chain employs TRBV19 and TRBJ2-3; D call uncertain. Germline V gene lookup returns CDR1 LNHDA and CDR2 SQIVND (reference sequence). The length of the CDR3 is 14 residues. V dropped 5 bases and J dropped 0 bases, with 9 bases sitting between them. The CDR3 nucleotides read TGTGCCAGTAGTCAGACTGCCAGCACAGATACGCAGTATTTT. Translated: CASSQTASTDTQYF. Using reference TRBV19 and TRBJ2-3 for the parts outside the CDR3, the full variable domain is DGGITQSPKYLFRKEGQNVTLSCEQNLNHDAMYWYRQDPGQGLRLIYYSQIVNDFQKGDIAEGYSVSREKKESFPLTVTSAQKNPTAFYLCASSQTASTDTQYFGPGTRLTVL.